What follows are 28 T cell receptor beta chains derived from one specimen sequenced in a study of OX40 agonist ivuxolimab in advanced cancers. The repertoire was sequenced with immunoSEQ multiplex PCR; TCRdb's copy has only in-frame clones and lacks some. The sample contains tens of thousands of clones, over 75% of which appear only once. Sequencing was performed on CD4+ or CD8+ T cells sorted from blood, taken in a trial of the OX40 agonist ivuxolimab. These receptors were collected from an adult with an advanced solid tumor such as melanoma, head and neck, liver or kidney cancer.

This chain connects TRBV5-4 to TRBJ2-7, with 8 bases aligning to TRBD2. The V gene's germline CDR1 is SGHNT and CDR2 YYREEE (reference sequence). The CDR3 runs 14 residues. Germline trimming cut 3 bases from V and 2 bases from J; bases unmatched to any gene: 4. CDR3 residues: CASSSVAGTYEQYF. As DNA, the CDR3 is TGTGCCAGCAGCTCAGTAGCGGGGACCTACGAGCAGTACTTC.

The V and J genes are TRBV27 and TRBJ1-5; D is unresolved. The CDR3 consists of 14 residues. Germline CDR1 and CDR2: MNHEY and SMNVEV (reference sequence). Trimming removed 3 bases at V and 2 bases at J, with 8 bases between. DNA of the CDR3: TGTGCCAGCAGTTTTAACTCGCGCAATCAGCCCCAGCATTTT. This gives the protein CASSFNSRNQPQHF.

This chain connects TRBV2 to TRBJ1-1, with D possibly matching TRBD1 (5 bases). Germline assignment: CDR1 SNHLY and CDR2 FYNNEI. The CDR3 spans 17 residues. V dropped 3 bases and J dropped 4 bases, with 21 bases sitting between them. The CDR3 here is CASSDVGTRWRGTEAFF. For the CDR3, the DNA is TGTGCCAGCAGTGATGTAGGGACTCGATGGCGTGGCACTGAAGCTTTCTTT. Based on the CDR3 plus reference TRBV2 and TRBJ1-1, the full variable domain is EPEVTQTPSHQVTQMGQEVILRCVPISNHLYFYWYRQILGQKVEFLVSFYNNEISEKSEIFDDQFSVERPDGSNFTLKIRSTKLEDSAMYFCASSDVGTRWRGTEAFFGQGTRLTVV.

The rearrangement joins TRBV6-6 to TRBJ1-5, with unresolved D. V shed 5 bases and J shed 2 bases, with 10 bases lying between them. CDR3 length: 14 amino acids. Germline CDR1 reads MNHNY; CDR2 reads SVGAGI (reference sequence). The CDR3 sequence: CASSPSMGNQPQHF. The CDR3 DNA is TGTGCCAGCAGTCCGTCCATGGGCAATCAGCCCCAGCATTTT.

This sequence joins TRBV5-4 and TRBJ1-1; D is unclear. In germline, CDR1 is SGHNT, CDR2 YYREEE (reference sequence). The CDR3 sequence is 17 residues long. V was shortened by 2 bases and J by 3 bases, with 20 bases between the two germline ends. CDR3 protein: CASSFRRIDSNHTEAFF. CDR3 sequence (DNA): TGTGCCAGCAGCTTTAGACGGATCGATTCGAACCACACTGAAGCTTTCTTT.

V and J are TRBV25-1 and TRBJ2-7; D ambiguous. CDR3 size: 12 residues. The V gene lost 6 bases and the J gene lost 5 bases, with 11 bases spanning the gap. Germline V gives CDR1 MGHDK, CDR2 SYGVNS. The CDR3 sequence is CASRNDAHEQYF. In nucleotides, the CDR3 is TGTGCCAGCAGGAACGATGCCCACGAGCAGTACTTC.

Judged by abundance, this clone is medium-sized. The chain combines TRBV15 with TRBJ2-3; 12 positions agree with TRBD2. CDR3 length: 22 residues. Germline CDR1 LNHNV, CDR2 YYDKDF (reference sequence). V was clipped by 0 bases and J by 4 bases; unmatched bases: 20. The CDR3 reads CATSRDLGSETSGSDMPDTQYF. The CDR3 DNA is TGTGCCACCAGCAGAGATCTTGGGAGTGAGACTAGCGGGAGCGATATGCCAGATACGCAGTATTTT.

The gene calls are TRBV6-5 and TRBJ2-2; D is perhaps TRBD2 (6 bases). Germline V lookup: CDR1 MNHEY, CDR2 SVGAGI. The CDR3 is made up of 14 amino acids. V dropped 5 bases and J dropped 4 bases, with 11 bases sitting between them. DNA of the CDR3: TGTGCCAGCAGTAGAACCGGGAGCACCGGGGAGCTGTTTTTT. It is translated as CASSRTGSTGELFF.

CDR3 protein: CASGYPGPSSGNTIYF. The CDR3 DNA reads as TGTGCCAGCGGATACCCGGGGCCTAGCTCTGGAAACACCATATATTTT. The chain links TRBV4-2 to TRBJ1-3; weak D call: TRBD1 (5 bases). CDR1 LGHNA and CDR2 YNFKEQ come from the germline V gene. Trimming took 8 bases from V and 0 from J, leaving 17 bases between them. This CDR3 region has 16 residues.

The rearrangement uses TRBV7-7 and TRBJ2-5; 7 bases line up with TRBD2. CDR1 and CDR2 (germline): SSHAT, FNYEAQ (reference sequence). The CDR3 consists of 16 residues. After removal of 4 bases from V and 4 bases from J, the junction contained 12 bases not matched to a gene. For the CDR3, the DNA is TGTGCCAGCAGCTCCCGGGGAGGGAGTAGCGCAGAGACCCAGTACTTC. Residues: CASSSRGGSSAETQYF.

This chain uses TRBV30 with TRBJ1-2; D gene ambiguous. Per germline, CDR1 GTSNPN and CDR2 SVGIG (reference sequence). Between the trimmed V and J ends, which lost 0 bases and 1 base, there was a span of 15 bases. The CDR3 totals 16 residues. The CDR3 sequence is CAWSVRRTKINYGYTF. The CDR3 nucleotides read TGTGCCTGGAGTGTACGACGGACCAAAATTAACTATGGCTACACCTTC.

This clone was counted once. The rearrangement uses TRBV19 and TRBJ2-7; tentatively, D is TRBD1 (6 bases). V gave up 3 bases and J gave up 6 bases, with 18 bases separating them. The CDR3 is 15 residues long. Germline assignment: CDR1 LNHDA and CDR2 SQIVND (reference sequence). CDR3 in amino acids: CASSIYKGRGVEQYF. CDR3 nucleotides: TGTGCCAGTAGTATTTATAAGGGCAGGGGTGTCGAGCAGTACTTC.

The chain employs TRBV7-9 and TRBJ1-2; perhaps TRBD1 as D (5 bases). V dropped 4 bases and J dropped 5 bases, with 20 bases sitting between them. This CDR3 is 16 amino acids long. The germline V gene has CDR1 SEHNR and CDR2 FQNEAQ (reference sequence). Written as DNA, the CDR3 is TGTGCCAGCAGCTCCCTCCCTTCGGACATCGTTTATGGCTACACCTTC. It codes for CASSSLPSDIVYGYTF.

The chain employs TRBV7-4 and TRBJ2-5; D is perhaps TRBD1 or TRBD2 (7 bases each). The CDR3 loop spans 20 amino acids. Germline V gene data show CDR1 as SGHVT and CDR2 as SQSDAQ. The V gene lost 1 base and the J gene lost 5 bases, with 29 bases spanning the gap. The CDR3 DNA follows: TGTGCCAGCAGCTTAGTCACGGCGAGACAGGGATTTTCTAGCGGCGAGACCCAGTACTTC. It yields the protein CASSLVTARQGFSSGETQYF.

This chain links TRBV9 with TRBJ2-5; perhaps TRBD2 as D (6 bases). Germline V CDR1 and CDR2: SGDLS, YYNGEE. There are 15 residues in the CDR3. The V end was cut by 0 bases, the J end by 3 bases, with 12 bases between. The CDR3, as DNA: TGTGCCAGCAGCGTAGCAGGTAGCGGAAAAGAGACCCAGTACTTC. It codes for CASSVAGSGKETQYF.

J is TRBJ2-7 and V is TRBV19; 7 bases map to TRBD2. Trimming took 3 bases from V and 2 from J; bases not matched to a gene: 10. Germline CDR1 reads LNHDA; CDR2 reads SQIVND (reference sequence). CDR3 size: 16 residues. This chain's CDR3 is CASSIGVGGRAYEQYF. The CDR3 DNA reads as TGTGCCAGTAGTATCGGGGTCGGGGGGAGGGCCTACGAGCAGTACTTC.

The chain has TRBV4-3 and TRBJ2-1; D perhaps matches TRBD2 (7 bases). The V end lost 0 bases, the J end lost 9 bases, and 15 bases lay between the germline ends. The germline gives CDR1 LGHNA, CDR2 YSLEER. This CDR3 has 15 residues. CDR3 protein: CASSQDHGGASEQFF. The CDR3 DNA reads as TGCGCCAGCAGCCAAGATCATGGGGGGGCCAGTGAGCAGTTCTTC.

This clone is labeled as medium-sized. The V gene is TRBV30, the J gene TRBJ2-7; D is ambiguous. CDR3 length: 11 amino acids. The germline gives CDR1 GTSNPN, CDR2 SVGIG (reference sequence). V was pared by 2 bases and J by 7 bases, with 9 bases between. CDR3 sequence reads: CAWSRSYEQYF. The CDR3 coding sequence is TGTGCCTGGAGTCGATCGTATGAGCAGTACTTC.

The chain carries TRBV7-9 and TRBJ2-5; D is ambiguous. The end of the DNA fits TRBJ2-7 better, so the J call may be wrong. This CDR3 has 15 amino acids. Germline CDR1 SEHNR, CDR2 FQNEAQ (reference sequence). CDR3 bases: TGTGCCAGCAGTACCCCCGGCCACCAGTCCTACGAGCAGTACTTC. This encodes CASSTPGHQSYEQYF.

The chain joins TRBV4-3 to TRBJ2-5, with 7 bases lining up with TRBD2. TRBJ2-7 matches the DNA end more closely, so the J call is doubtful. This CDR3 region has 16 residues. Germline V gene lookup returns CDR1 LGHNA and CDR2 YSLEER. The CDR3 region is CASSQDLSGIGYEQYF. The CDR3 DNA reads as TGCGCCAGCAGCCAAGACCTCAGCGGGATAGGCTACGAGCAGTACTTC.

The genes are TRBV6-5 and TRBJ2-7; no definite D call. CDR3 length: 15 amino acids. Germline CDR1 and CDR2: MNHEY and SVGAGI. V gave up 4 bases and J gave up 0 bases, with 13 bases separating them. CDR3 DNA sequence: TGTGCCAGCAGTTTCGCGGCTTACAGCTCCTACGAGCAGTACTTC. It specifies CASSFAAYSSYEQYF.

V usage is TRBV4-1 and J usage is TRBJ2-1; maybe TRBD1 (5 bases). Germline V lookup: CDR1 MGHRA, CDR2 YSYEKL. The CDR3 covers 12 residues. The V and J ends lost 1 base and 9 bases respectively, with 7 bases between them. This chain's CDR3 is CASSQGGPEQFF. The CDR3 DNA sequence: TGCGCCAGCAGCCAAGGGGGCCCTGAGCAGTTCTTC.

The chain uses TRBV11-2 and TRBJ1-5; 10 bases map to TRBD1. V lost 5 bases, J lost 6 bases, and 10 bases stayed unmatched. CDR3 length: 16 amino acids. Germline V gives CDR1 SGHAT, CDR2 FQNNGV. The CDR3 DNA reads TGTGCCAGCAGCCCCGAGTACGGGACAGGGGTTCAGCCCCAGCATTTT. Amino acid sequence: CASSPEYGTGVQPQHF.

The chain carries TRBV4-1 and TRBJ2-7; 11 bases fit TRBD2. Trimming at V came to 3 bases and at J to 4 bases, leaving 8 bases not matched to a gene. The V gene's germline CDR1 is MGHRA and CDR2 YSYEKL. CDR3 length equals 16 residues. The CDR3 coding sequence is TGCGCCAGCAGCCACTATTCCGGGACTAGCGGATACGAGCAGTACTTC. Translating it yields CASSHYSGTSGYEQYF.

This chain links TRBV15 with TRBJ2-7; D is perhaps TRBD1 (6 bases). The CDR3 is made up of 15 amino acids. In germline, CDR1 is LNHNV, CDR2 YYDKDF (reference sequence). Trimming left V 5 bases short and J 2 bases short, with 16 bases between. This chain's CDR3 is CATSSGRQVTYEQYF. CDR3 bases: TGTGCCACCAGCTCCGGCAGACAGGTAACCTACGAGCAGTACTTC.

The CDR3 DNA reads as TGTGCCAGCAGCTGGCCATCGGGGGAGGGGACTAGCGGGGCAGATACGCAGTATTTT. This sequence encodes CASSWPSGEGTSGADTQYF. V gene TRBV7-9 combines with J gene TRBJ2-3; 13 nucleotides match TRBD2. Germline V gene sequence: CDR1 SEHNR, CDR2 FQNEAQ (reference sequence). The CDR3 contains 19 residues. V lost 4 bases, J lost 4 bases, and 14 bases stayed unmatched.

The V and J genes are TRBV7-9 and TRBJ2-7; the D gene is possibly TRBD1 (5 bases). CDR1 is SEHNR and CDR2 is FQNEAQ in the germline V gene (reference sequence). The CDR3 extends over 15 amino acids. Trimming took off 1 base at V and 0 bases at J, with 10 bases between the two ends. The CDR3 protein is CASSLVRGHSYEQYF. In DNA form, the CDR3 reads TGTGCCAGCAGCTTAGTACGAGGACACTCCTACGAGCAGTACTTC. Based on the CDR3 plus reference TRBV7-9 and TRBJ2-7, the full variable domain is DTGVSQNPRHKITKRGQNVTFRCDPISEHNRLYWYRQTLGQGPEFLTYFQNEAQLEKSRLLSDRFSAERPKGSFSTLEIQRTEQGDSAMYLCASSLVRGHSYEQYFGPGTRLTVT.

The chain links TRBV30 to TRBJ2-7; unclear D gene. The CDR3 consists of 13 residues. The V and J ends lost 2 bases and 3 bases respectively, with 11 bases between them. Germline V gene sequence: CDR1 GTSNPN, CDR2 SVGIG (reference sequence). CDR3: CAWSRSLLYEQYF. In nucleotides, the CDR3 is TGTGCCTGGAGTCGGTCCCTACTCTACGAGCAGTACTTC.